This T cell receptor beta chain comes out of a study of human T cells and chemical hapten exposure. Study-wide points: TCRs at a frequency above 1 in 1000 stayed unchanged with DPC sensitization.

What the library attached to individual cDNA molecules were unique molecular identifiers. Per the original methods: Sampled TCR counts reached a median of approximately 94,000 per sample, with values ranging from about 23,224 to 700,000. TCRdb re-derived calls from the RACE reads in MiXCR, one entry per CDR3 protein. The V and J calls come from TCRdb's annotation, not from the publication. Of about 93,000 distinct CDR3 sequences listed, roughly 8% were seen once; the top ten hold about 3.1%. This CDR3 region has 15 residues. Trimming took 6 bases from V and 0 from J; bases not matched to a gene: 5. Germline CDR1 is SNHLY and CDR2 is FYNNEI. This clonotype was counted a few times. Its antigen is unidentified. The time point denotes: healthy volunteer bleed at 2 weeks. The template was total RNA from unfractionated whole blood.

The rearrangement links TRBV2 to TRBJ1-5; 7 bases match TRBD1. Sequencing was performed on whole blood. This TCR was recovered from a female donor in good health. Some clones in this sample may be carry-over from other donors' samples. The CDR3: CASRGDRDSNQPQHF. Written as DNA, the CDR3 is TGTGCCAGCAGGGGAGACAGGGATAGCAATCAGCCCCAGCATTTT.